Each of the 24 T cell receptor beta chains below was sequenced from the same sample in a study of shared clonotypes between healthy human individuals. The protocol was immunoSEQ multiplex PCR, while the TCRdb copy is restricted to in-frame clones and leaves out a portion. Of 2.3 million or so clones in the sample, approximately 93% were seen once. Sequenced: naive CD4+ T cells from PBMCs. The subset was: CD45RA+ positively selected. The origin of the receptors is a young man in good health. Some clones in this sample may be carry-over from other donors' samples.

In regard to this clone: The same CDR3 is also encoded by other DNA sequences in this sample. The chain couples TRBV5-1 to TRBJ2-3; D gene ambiguous. Looked up from germline, CDR1 is SGHRS and CDR2 is YFSETQ. The CDR3 loop spans 14 amino acids. Trimming stripped 0 bases from V and 0 bases from J, with 5 bases between. CDR3 sequence reads: CASSLGPSTDTQYF. CDR3 bases: TGCGCCAGCAGCTTGGGTCCCAGCACAGATACGCAGTATTTT.

Comments on this clone: Additional DNA sequences in this sample encode the identical CDR3. This chain joins TRBV5-1 and TRBJ2-3; a possible D gene is TRBD1 (5 bases). This CDR3 comprises 14 residues. The V and J ends lost 0 bases and 3 bases respectively, with 8 bases between them. The germline V gene has CDR1 SGHRS and CDR2 YFSETQ. The CDR3 DNA reads as TGCGCCAGCAGCTTGGGGACATTGACAGATACGCAGTATTTT. Protein sequence: CASSLGTLTDTQYF.

The chain uses TRBV2 and TRBJ1-1, with D hard to call. Looked up from germline, CDR1 is SNHLY and CDR2 is FYNNEI. This CDR3 is built from 14 residues. The V end lost 2 bases, the J end lost 1 base, and 8 bases lay between the germline ends. The CDR3 bases are TGTGCCAGCAGTGAACTGGGCCCGAACACTGAAGCTTTCTTT. This gives the protein CASSELGPNTEAFF.

This clone was detected only a few times. This chain uses TRBV6-5 with TRBJ1-1; TRBD1 aligns across 10 bases. The CDR3 is 13 amino acids. V gave up 2 bases and J gave up 11 bases; unmatched junction bases: 5. Germline assignment: CDR1 MNHEY and CDR2 SVGAGI. The CDR3 region is CASSYDRGLDAFF. DNA for the CDR3: TGTGCCAGCAGTTACGACAGGGGGCTGGACGCTTTCTTT.

The J gene is TRBJ2-1, the V gene TRBV7-2; the D is unclear. CDR1 and CDR2 from the germline V gene are SGHTA and FQGNSA. This CDR3 contains 12 residues. V lost 6 bases to trimming and J lost 6 bases, with 9 bases between them. The CDR3: CASSFPLNEQFF. The CDR3 region has the DNA TGTGCCAGCAGTTTTCCGCTCAATGAGCAGTTCTTC.

The J gene is TRBJ1-4, the V gene TRBV27, with D possibly matching TRBD1 (5 bases). The CDR3 sequence is 15 residues long. CDR1 MNHEY and CDR2 SMNVEV come from the germline V gene (reference sequence). The V and J ends lost 5 bases and 10 bases respectively, with 20 bases between them. For the CDR3, the DNA is TGTGCCAGCAGTCAGACCGGGACGGGGAGGGGAAAACTGTTTTTT. Its translation is CASSQTGTGRGKLFF.

This rearrangement joins TRBV15 to TRBJ2-5; 11 positions match TRBD1. The CDR3 sequence is 16 residues long. The germline V gene encodes CDR1 LNHNV and CDR2 YYDKDF (reference sequence). Losses at the gene ends were 2 bases for V and 4 bases for J; bases not matched to a gene: 6. This CDR3 reads CATSRIKDRGPETQYF. CDR3 coding DNA: TGTGCCACCAGCAGAATAAAGGACAGGGGGCCAGAGACCCAGTACTTC.

The rearrangement joins TRBV27 to TRBJ1-5, with a weak D call TRBD1 (6 bases). The V gene's germline CDR1 is MNHEY and CDR2 SMNVEV (reference sequence). The V gene lost 5 bases and the J gene lost 0 bases, with 20 bases spanning the gap. The CDR3 length is 18 residues. For the CDR3, the DNA is TGTGCCAGCAGTCCTATGGGGGCCCCTCTTTATAGCAATCAGCCCCAGCATTTT. It codes for CASSPMGAPLYSNQPQHF.

The chain carries TRBV28 and TRBJ2-6; D is unclear. V shed 5 bases and J shed 4 bases, with 15 bases lying between them. The CDR3 length is 16 residues. The germline gives CDR1 MDHEN, CDR2 SYDVKM. The CDR3: CASSVGRSMGANVLTF. The CDR3 nucleotides read TGTGCCAGCAGTGTCGGACGGTCTATGGGGGCCAACGTCCTGACTTTC.

The chain employs TRBV5-1 and TRBJ2-3; D remains ambiguous. CDR3 size: 14 residues. Trimming left V 2 bases short and J 2 bases short, with 9 bases between. Per the germline V gene, CDR1 is SGHRS and CDR2 is YFSETQ. Here the CDR3 reads CASSFGRITDTQYF. DNA for the CDR3: TGCGCCAGCAGCTTTGGACGGATCACAGATACGCAGTATTTT.

This clone was seen once. CDR3 sequence (DNA): TGTGCCAGCTCACTTAGGACAGCGAACACCGGGGAGCTGTTTTTT. Translated, it gives CASSLRTANTGELFF. The chain uses TRBV18 and TRBJ2-2, with a possible D match to TRBD1 (6 bases). V shed 4 bases and J shed 0 bases, with 9 bases lying between them. This CDR3 region has 15 residues. Germline lookup yields CDR1 KGHSH and CDR2 LQKENI.

This clone was seen only once. The DNA for the CDR3 is TGTGCCAGCAGCTCACGACTGATCTCTGGGGCCAACGTCCTGACTTTC. Translated: CASSSRLISGANVLTF. The chain links TRBV4-2 to TRBJ2-6; D unresolved. Trimming removed 5 bases from V and 0 bases from J, with 11 bases in between. Germline V gene data show CDR1 as LGHNA and CDR2 as YNFKEQ. CDR3 length equals 16 residues.

For this clone: Other DNA sequences in the same sample also yield this CDR3. This chain links TRBV6-5 with TRBJ1-5; TRBD1 aligns across 8 bases. Germline lookup yields CDR1 MNHEY and CDR2 SVGAGI. Trimming removed 7 bases from V and 2 bases from J; junction bases left unmatched: 4. CDR3 length: 14 amino acids. CDR3: CASTLGQGNQPQHF. The CDR3 bases are TGTGCCAGCACCCTGGGACAGGGCAATCAGCCCCAGCATTTT.

As for this clone: Other nucleotide sequences from this sample produce the same CDR3. The J gene is TRBJ2-3, the V gene TRBV25-1; perhaps TRBD2 as D (6 bases). CDR3 length: 14 amino acids. Germline values: CDR1 MGHDK, CDR2 SYGVNS. V dropped 2 bases and J dropped 2 bases, with 8 bases sitting between them. The chain's CDR3 is CASSEGTATDTQYF. CDR3 coding DNA: TGTGCCAGCAGTGAAGGGACTGCCACAGATACGCAGTATTTT.

The rearrangement uses TRBV27 and TRBJ2-7; D may correspond to TRBD1 or TRBD2 (6 bases each). V lost 3 bases and J 6 bases, leaving 15 bases between the germline ends. The CDR3 is 14 residues long. From germline, CDR1 is MNHEY and CDR2 SMNVEV (reference sequence). This chain's CDR3 is CASSFMGHSGEQYF. CDR3 sequence (DNA): TGTGCCAGCAGTTTTATGGGACATAGCGGCGAGCAGTACTTC.

J is TRBJ2-1 and V is TRBV11-2; tentatively, D is TRBD2 (6 bases). Germline V lookup: CDR1 SGHAT, CDR2 FQNNGV. Trimming removed 1 base at V and 10 bases at J, with 11 bases between. The CDR3 has 13 residues. The CDR3 DNA is TGTGCCAGCAGCTTAGTACTAGCTGGCGAGCAGTTCTTC. It translates to CASSLVLAGEQFF.

CDR3 sequence: CASSEQIMNTEAFF. CDR3 sequence (DNA): TGTGCCAGCTCGGAACAGATAATGAACACTGAAGCTTTCTTT. The chain links TRBV18 to TRBJ1-1; D remains unclear. Germline CDR1 and CDR2: KGHSH and LQKENI. V lost 6 bases to trimming and J lost 0 bases, with 11 bases between them. This CDR3 is 14 amino acids long.

The rearrangement joins TRBV27 to TRBJ2-1, with D possibly matching TRBD2 (6 bases). In germline, CDR1 is MNHEY, CDR2 SMNVEV (reference sequence). This CDR3 region has 12 residues. V gave up 8 bases and J gave up 8 bases, with 13 bases separating them. Here the CDR3 DNA reads TGTGCCAGCCGAAGGAGGGCCGATGAGCAGTTCTTC. Protein product: CASRRRADEQFF.

The J gene is TRBJ1-5, the V gene TRBV7-2; TRBD1 agrees at 8 bases. The germline V gene encodes CDR1 SGHTA and CDR2 FQGNSA. Losses at the gene ends were 5 bases for V and 2 bases for J; bases not matched to a gene: 2. This CDR3 spans 14 amino acids. The CDR3 protein is CASSKGQGNQPQHF. CDR3 DNA: TGTGCCAGCAGCAAGGGACAGGGCAATCAGCCCCAGCATTTT.

The V call is TRBV10-3, the J call TRBJ2-5, with TRBD2 matching 8 bases. Per the germline V gene, CDR1 is ENHRY and CDR2 is SYGVKD. V gave up 6 bases and J gave up 1 base; unmatched junction bases: 1. CDR3 length equals 13 residues. The CDR3 here is CAIRGTSQETQYF. CDR3 nucleotides: TGTGCCATCAGGGGGACTAGCCAAGAGACCCAGTACTTC.

The chain couples TRBV7-9 to TRBJ2-7, with 7 bases fitting TRBD1. There are 16 residues in the CDR3. With V trimmed by 1 base and J by 2 bases, 8 bases remained unmatched. The germline V gene has CDR1 SEHNR and CDR2 FQNEAQ (reference sequence). The CDR3 coding sequence is TGTGCCAGCAGCTTAGAAAAGGGGGCGACAACCTACGAGCAGTACTTC. Its protein product is CASSLEKGATTYEQYF.

The genes are TRBV1 and TRBJ2-2; the D call in the table, TRBD2, was not verified against the DNA. TRBV1 is a documented pseudogene. This CDR3 is built from 16 residues. The CDR3, as DNA: TGCACCAGCAGCCAAGGGGGAGGAGTTAGCACCGGGGAGCTGTTTTTT. Protein: CTSSQGGGVSTGELFF.

This clone has a handful of counts. Other DNA sequences from this sample encode an identical CDR3 as well. The chain has TRBV9 and TRBJ1-1; D is uncertain. Trimming pared 4 bases from V and 1 base from J, leaving 11 bases between. The length of the CDR3 is 14 residues. Germline CDR1 SGDLS, CDR2 YYNGEE. The DNA of the CDR3 is TGTGCCAGCAGCCCTCTCGGCGGGAACACTGAAGCTTTCTTT. This encodes CASSPLGGNTEAFF. Supplemented by reference TRBV9 and TRBJ1-1, the full variable domain reads DSGVTQTPKHLITATGQRVTLRCSPRSGDLSVYWYQQSLDQGLQFLIQYYNGEERAKGNILERFSAQQFPDLHSELNLSSLELGDSALYFCASSPLGGNTEAFFGQGTRLTVV.

Only one count was recorded for this clone. The chain recombines TRBV19 with TRBJ2-7; the D gene is possibly TRBD1 (5 bases). The germline CDR1 and CDR2 sequences are LNHDA and SQIVND (reference sequence). The CDR3 sequence is 14 residues long. V dropped 5 bases and J dropped 3 bases, with 14 bases sitting between them. CDR3 amino acids: CASSLGQGYYEQYF. DNA of the CDR3: TGTGCCAGTAGTTTGGGTCAGGGTTACTACGAGCAGTACTTC.